The clone carrying this T cell receptor (beta chain) was seen ten or more times. Its antigen is not known. This sample was included in a study of T cells after yellow fever vaccination. Study in general: Some fractions had low cell numbers, and these were prepared with SMART-Seq v4 Ultra Low Input. General study results and limits: Researchers noted that a small share of clonotypes showed up in both CD4 and CD8 compartments.

Production of TCR cDNA was by 5'RACE template switching, which also added a universal primer site and UMIs. From the 5' RACE reads, TCRdb called clonotypes with MiXCR, one entry per CDR3 protein. The data contain a few hundred thousand distinct CDR3 sequences, roughly 5.6% of them seen just once; the ten biggest clones take up more than 3%. Germline V gene lookup returns CDR1 LGHNA and CDR2 YSLEER. Trimming took off 2 bases at V and 0 bases at J, with 1 base between the two ends. The CDR3 extends over 13 amino acids. This TCR was sampled from a young man who received the YFV17D yellow fever vaccine. The chain is built from TRBV4-3 and TRBJ2-2; no definite D call. The sequencing used CD4+ T cells sorted from PBMCs, collected on the day of the yellow fever booster vaccination. The CDR3 nucleotides are TGCGCCAGCAGCCAAACGAACACCGGGGAGCTGTTTTTT. Protein sequence: CASSQTNTGELFF.